Below, 24 T cell receptor beta chains from the same sample are listed, as sequenced in a study of blood T cell repertoires in COVID-19. Profiling relied on immunoSEQ multiplex PCR, and the TCRdb table lists in-frame clones only, not all of them. This sample has around 320,000 clones, with 85% to 95% found just once. What was sequenced was PBMCs or T cells enriched from blood (not recorded which). All receptors derive from a woman aged 25 to 39 who had been exposed to COVID-19.

The V call is TRBV4-1, the J call TRBJ2-3; D is possibly TRBD2 (6 bases). Germline-derived CDR1 and CDR2 are MGHRA and YSYEKL. This CDR3 has 17 amino acids. The V and J ends lost 1 base and 6 bases respectively, with 20 bases between them. In DNA form, the CDR3 reads TGCGCCAGCAGCCAAGTGGTGGGGCGGGGTAGCGAGGATACGCAGTATTTT. Amino acid sequence: CASSQVVGRGSEDTQYF.

The chain couples TRBV5-1 to TRBJ1-2; D might be TRBD1 (5 bases). V lost 4 bases and J lost 5, with 21 bases in between. The CDR3 contains 16 residues. CDR1 is SGHRS, CDR2 YFSETQ, per germline. CDR3 in amino acids: CASSLDVGLHSYGYTF. The CDR3, as DNA: TGCGCCAGCAGCCTAGATGTGGGGCTGCACTCTTATGGCTACACCTTC.

The rearrangement links TRBV6-5 to TRBJ1-1; 8 nucleotides agree with TRBD1. Unmatched junction bases numbered 3, after V lost 5 bases and J lost 1 base. Looked up from germline, CDR1 is MNHEY and CDR2 is SVGAGI. This CDR3 comprises 14 residues. DNA of the CDR3: TGTGCCAGCAGTACCGGACAGGGGAACACTGAAGCTTTCTTT. This translates into CASSTGQGNTEAFF.

The chain couples TRBV5-1 to TRBJ2-2; a weak D match, TRBD2 (5 bases). The CDR3 sequence is 14 residues long. Germline CDR1 reads SGHRS; CDR2 reads YFSETQ. V lost 6 bases and J 2 bases, leaving 11 bases between the germline ends. The CDR3 here is CASTGRTNTGELFF. The CDR3 DNA reads as TGCGCCAGCACGGGAAGAACCAACACCGGGGAGCTGTTTTTT.

The genes are TRBV7-2 and TRBJ2-3, with 11 bases aligning to TRBD2. V dropped 5 bases and J dropped 4; count of bases not matched to a gene: 8. Germline lookup yields CDR1 SGHTA and CDR2 FQGNSA. This CDR3 is 16 amino acids long. CDR3 DNA: TGTGCCAGCAGCCGCCTTTTAGCGGGGGGGTCAGATACGCAGTATTTT. It specifies CASSRLLAGGSDTQYF. The variable domain in full, with the rest retrieved from reference TRBV7-2 and TRBJ2-3, is GAGVSQSPSNKVTEKGKDVELRCDPISGHTALYWYRQSLGQGLEFLIYFQGNSAPDKSGLPSDRFSAERTGGSVSTLTIQRTQQEDSAVYLCASSRLLAGGSDTQYFGPGTRLTVL.

The count of this clone is one. This rearrangement joins TRBV7-9 to TRBJ2-4; TRBD2 matches 7 bases. Germline assignment: CDR1 SEHNR and CDR2 FQNEAQ (reference sequence). The V gene end was trimmed by 4 bases and the J gene end by 6 bases; junction bases not matched to a gene: 6. The length of the CDR3 is 14 residues. CDR3 region: CASSSPGGGNIQYF. Here the CDR3 DNA reads TGTGCCAGCAGCTCACCAGGCGGGGGAAACATTCAGTACTTC.

The chain carries TRBV5-1 and TRBJ1-2; unclear D gene. Trimming removed 0 bases from V and 3 bases from J, with 9 bases in between. This CDR3 is 14 amino acids long. Germline CDR1 is SGHRS and CDR2 is YFSETQ. CDR3 DNA sequence: TGCGCCAGCAGCTTGGATCCGGTGTACTATGGCTACACCTTC. Translation gives CASSLDPVYYGYTF. Combining the CDR3 with reference TRBV5-1 and TRBJ1-2 gives the whole variable domain KAGVTQTPRYLIKTRGQQVTLSCSPISGHRSVSWYQQTPGQGLQFLFEYFSETQRNKGNFPGRFSGRQFSNSRSEMNVSTLELGDSALYLCASSLDPVYYGYTFGSGTRLTVV.

The V gene is TRBV9, the J gene TRBJ2-7; D is ambiguous. Germline assignment: CDR1 SGDLS and CDR2 YYNGEE. This CDR3 is 14 amino acids long. Trimming took 2 bases from V and 1 from J, leaving 10 bases between them. The CDR3 DNA reads as TGTGCCAGCAGCGTGGCCCACGGGTCCTACGAGCAGTACTTC. It is translated as CASSVAHGSYEQYF.

This rearrangement joins TRBV6-6 to TRBJ2-4, with 16 nucleotides matching TRBD2. The CDR3 length is 19 residues. The junction had 13 bases not matched to a gene; V was cut back by 5 bases and J by 6 bases. CDR1 is MNHNY, CDR2 SVGAGI, per germline (reference sequence). Here the CDR3 reads CASSHSLGLAGGVRNIQYF. CDR3 coding DNA: TGTGCCAGCAGTCACAGCCTGGGACTAGCGGGGGGGGTCAGAAACATTCAGTACTTC.

The gene calls are TRBV5-6 and TRBJ2-3; TRBD2 might be the D (7 bases). Trimming cost V 4 bases and J 2 bases, with 14 bases left between them. CDR3 length: 15 amino acids. Germline V lookup: CDR1 SGHDT, CDR2 YYEEEE. CDR3 bases: TGTGCCAGCAGCCGCCGGGCGGGGGCCACAGATACGCAGTATTTT. Translated: CASSRRAGATDTQYF.

The rearrangement uses TRBV4-3 and TRBJ2-7, with 8 bases aligning to TRBD1. The CDR3 covers 15 residues. From germline, CDR1 is LGHNA and CDR2 YSLEER. Unmatched junction bases numbered 4, after V lost 1 base and J lost 2 bases. The CDR3 reads CASSQGTGPTYEQYF. Written as DNA, the CDR3 is TGCGCCAGCAGCCAAGGGACAGGGCCCACCTACGAGCAGTACTTC.

This clone has a single count. The chain joins TRBV5-1 to TRBJ2-3, with 11 positions matching TRBD1. Germline values: CDR1 SGHRS, CDR2 YFSETQ. V gave up 3 bases and J gave up 2 bases; unmatched junction bases: 2. This CDR3 is 15 amino acids long. The chain's CDR3 is CASSSGQGVTDTQYF. CDR3 DNA: TGCGCCAGCAGCTCGGGACAGGGGGTCACAGATACGCAGTATTTT.

This sequence joins TRBV7-9 and TRBJ2-1; 9 bases fit TRBD2. V gave up 5 bases and J gave up 5 bases; unmatched junction bases: 7. CDR3 length: 15 amino acids. The V gene's germline CDR1 is SEHNR and CDR2 FQNEAQ (reference sequence). CDR3 sequence reads: CASSPGTSTDNEQFF. The CDR3 bases are TGTGCCAGCAGCCCCGGGACTAGCACAGACAATGAGCAGTTCTTC.

The rearrangement links TRBV30 to TRBJ2-1; D is undetermined. This CDR3 spans 11 amino acids. Deletions cut 2 bases from V and 10 bases from J, with 9 bases between. CDR1 GTSNPN and CDR2 SVGIG come from the germline V gene (reference sequence). For the CDR3, the DNA is TGTGCCTGGAGTCAAATCGGGGAGCAGTTCTTC. The encoded protein is CAWSQIGEQFF.

The V and J genes are TRBV7-9 and TRBJ2-5, with D possibly being TRBD2 (5 bases). This CDR3 has 14 amino acids. V was trimmed by 1 base and J by 7 bases, leaving 13 bases between them. CDR1 SEHNR and CDR2 FQNEAQ come from the germline V gene (reference sequence). The CDR3 reads CASSLGGGSGTQYF. In nucleotides, the CDR3 is TGTGCCAGCAGCTTAGGAGGAGGTAGTGGGACCCAGTACTTC.

V usage is TRBV6-5 and J usage is TRBJ1-2, with a possible D match to TRBD1 (6 bases). Trimming left V 6 bases short and J 5 bases short, with 13 bases between. Per the germline V gene, CDR1 is MNHEY and CDR2 is SVGAGI. This CDR3 is 13 amino acids long. CDR3 region: CASSLGGAYGYTF. CDR3 bases: TGTGCCAGCAGCCTTGGGGGGGCGTATGGCTACACCTTC.

The rearrangement uses TRBV2 and TRBJ2-5; 7 bases map to TRBD1. Trimming cost V 8 bases and J 5 bases; bases outside gene matches: 14. The CDR3 loop spans 15 amino acids. Germline V gene sequence: CDR1 SNHLY, CDR2 FYNNEI. As DNA, the CDR3 is TGTGCCAGCTCCTTAGATAGGGGGCGAGGGGAGACCCAGTACTTC. Residues: CASSLDRGRGETQYF.

The rearrangement links TRBV15 to TRBJ2-4, with 7 bases lining up with TRBD2. J was trimmed by 1 base and V by 5 bases; bases with no gene match: 5. Germline-derived CDR1 and CDR2 are LNHNV and YYDKDF (reference sequence). CDR3 size: 15 residues. CDR3 in DNA: TGTGCCACCAGCCCCGCGGGGGTTGCCAAAAACATTCAGTACTTC. As protein: CATSPAGVAKNIQYF.

This chain uses TRBV29-1 with TRBJ1-4, with 8 nucleotides matching TRBD1. CDR1 is SQVTM, CDR2 ANQGSEA, per germline. CDR3 length equals 12 residues. The CDR3 is CSAGGAFEKLFF. CDR3 nucleotides: TGCAGTGCAGGGGGCGCATTTGAAAAACTGTTTTTT.

V is TRBV6-2 or TRBV6-3 and J is TRBJ1-1; 8 bases are a match to TRBD1. After removal of 1 base from V and 5 bases from J, the junction contained 3 bases not matched to a gene. There are 14 residues in the CDR3. Germline CDR1 reads MNHEY; CDR2 reads SVGEGT. This CDR3 reads CASSYLDRATEAFF. DNA for the CDR3: TGTGCCAGCAGTTACTTGGACAGGGCGACTGAAGCTTTCTTT.

V and J are TRBV24-1 and TRBJ1-5; TRBD1 aligns across 7 bases. Trimming took 3 bases from V and 11 from J; bases not matched to a gene: 18. The length of the CDR3 is 17 residues. Germline CDR1 reads KGHDR; CDR2 reads SFDVKD. CDR3 coding DNA: TGTGCCACCAGTGATCCGGGGACAGCCGGGGCAATCAAGGCCCAGCATTTT. Translating gives CATSDPGTAGAIKAQHF.

The chain has TRBV29-1 and TRBJ1-5, with D possibly TRBD1 on 6 matching bases. The V gene lost 4 bases and the J gene lost 10 bases, with 17 bases spanning the gap. Germline CDR1 and CDR2: SQVTM and ANQGSEA. The CDR3 totals 13 residues. CDR3 amino acids: CSVGGGRYDPQHF. In DNA form, the CDR3 reads TGCAGCGTTGGAGGGGGACGATACGATCCCCAGCATTTT. The whole variable domain, remainder taken from reference TRBV29-1 and TRBJ1-5, is SAVISQKPSRDICQRGTSLTIQCQVDSQVTMMFWYRQQPGQSLTLIATANQGSEATYESGFVIDKFPISRPNLTFSTLTVSNMSPEDSSIYLCSVGGGRYDPQHFGDGTRLSIL.

The chain recombines TRBV6-2 or TRBV6-3 with TRBJ2-7, with 9 bases that match TRBD2. The CDR3 is 15 amino acids. V gave up 2 bases and J gave up 5 bases; unmatched junction bases: 7. Germline CDR1 and CDR2: MNHEY and SVGEGT. CDR3 in amino acids: CASSYRLAVRNEQYF. CDR3 in DNA: TGTGCCAGCAGTTACAGACTAGCGGTGAGGAACGAGCAGTACTTC.

V is TRBV18 and J is TRBJ1-2, with 8 bases aligning to TRBD1. Trimming cost V 2 bases and J 4 bases; bases outside gene matches: 18. In germline, CDR1 is KGHSH, CDR2 LQKENI. This CDR3 region has 19 residues. The CDR3 bases are TGTGCCAGCTCACCAAGGTTACGCGGACAGGGACCTCTCAGCTATGGCTACACCTTC. Its protein product is CASSPRLRGQGPLSYGYTF.